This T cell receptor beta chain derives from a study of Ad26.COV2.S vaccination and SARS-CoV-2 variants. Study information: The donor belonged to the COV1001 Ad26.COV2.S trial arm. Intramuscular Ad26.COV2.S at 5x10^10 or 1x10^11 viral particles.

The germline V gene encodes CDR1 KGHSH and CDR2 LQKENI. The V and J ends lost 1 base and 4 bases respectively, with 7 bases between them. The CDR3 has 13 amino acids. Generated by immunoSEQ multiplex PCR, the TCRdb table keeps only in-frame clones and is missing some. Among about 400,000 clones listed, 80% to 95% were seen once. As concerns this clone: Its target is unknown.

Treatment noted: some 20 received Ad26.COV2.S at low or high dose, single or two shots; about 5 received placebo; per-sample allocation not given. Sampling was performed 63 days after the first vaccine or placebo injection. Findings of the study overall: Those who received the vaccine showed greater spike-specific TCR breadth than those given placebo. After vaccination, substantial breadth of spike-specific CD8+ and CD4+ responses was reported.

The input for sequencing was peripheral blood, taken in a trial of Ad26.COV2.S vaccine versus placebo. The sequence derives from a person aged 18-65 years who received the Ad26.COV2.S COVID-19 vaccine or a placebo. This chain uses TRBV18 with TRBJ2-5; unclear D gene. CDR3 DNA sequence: TGTGCCAGCTCACCACAAGACGGAGAGACCCAGTACTTC. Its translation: CASSPQDGETQYF.